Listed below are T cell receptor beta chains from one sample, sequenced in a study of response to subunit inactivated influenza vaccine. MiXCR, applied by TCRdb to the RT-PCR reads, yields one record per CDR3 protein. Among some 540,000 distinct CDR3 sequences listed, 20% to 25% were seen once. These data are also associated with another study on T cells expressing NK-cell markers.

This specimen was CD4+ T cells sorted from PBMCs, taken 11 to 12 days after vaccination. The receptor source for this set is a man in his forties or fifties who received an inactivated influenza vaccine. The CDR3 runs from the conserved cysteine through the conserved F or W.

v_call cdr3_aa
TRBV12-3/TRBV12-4 CASSLQGRVTQYF
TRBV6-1 CASSLYWNTEAFF
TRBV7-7 CASSLARLYRNEQFF
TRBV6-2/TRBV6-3 CASSPPGQGAGIQYF
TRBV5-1 CASSLMGLYEQYF
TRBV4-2 CASSQWAGQGYEQYF
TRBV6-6 CASSTSSLEQYF
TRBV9 CASSPGTQTQETQYF
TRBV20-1 CSAREDRVISLWGNQPQHF
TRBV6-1 CASMEQGAAKNIQYF
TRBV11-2 CASSPLGQGRTGELFF
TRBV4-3 CASSQARGTRVEEQYF
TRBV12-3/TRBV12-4 CASSFWDRAGELFF
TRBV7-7 CASSGGSTETQYF
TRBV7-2 CASSSQTSGTQYF
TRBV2 CASSRDLPETQYF
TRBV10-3 CAISASGRTGVGNEQFF
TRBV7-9 CATLYFNEQFF
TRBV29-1 CSPETGEEAGAYEQYF
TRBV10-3 CAINWDYYNEQFF
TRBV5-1 CASSLQGSAYNEQFF
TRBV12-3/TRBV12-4 CASSFGYSGNTIYF
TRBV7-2 CASSLEDRRNTEAFF
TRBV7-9 CASSFHLRDQETQYF
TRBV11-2 CASSLAGQEAPLHF
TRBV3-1 CASSHGLAGVSYEQYF
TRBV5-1 CASSLADPNTEAFF
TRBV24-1 CATSDLGYEQYF
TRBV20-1 CSARYRDRDGYTF
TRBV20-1 CSALGTANYGYTF
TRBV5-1 CASSMLGTGPYEQYF
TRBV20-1 CSAGQGDNEQFF
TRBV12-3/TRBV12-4 CASSFRWVDRGSSYEQYF
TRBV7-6 CASSLSDFQPQHF
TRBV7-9 CASSLASQVYGYTF
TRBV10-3 CAITPGESDEQYF
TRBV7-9 CASSLVGGRSEEQYF
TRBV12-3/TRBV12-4 CASAWSSGSGEQYF
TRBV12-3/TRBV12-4 CASELAGGIGIQYF
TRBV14 CASSKDRPYEQYF
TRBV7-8 CASSLGGSGGFYEQYF
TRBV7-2 CASSPTGPSSYEQYF
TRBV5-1 CASSFRPGGQGEKLFF
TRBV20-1 CSARDSKETQYF
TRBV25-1 CASSVGQGITQYF
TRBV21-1 CASSRDCSNQPQHF
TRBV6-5 CASSYRSRAFF
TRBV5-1 CASSLTRGPSYEQYF
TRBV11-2 CASSPPVGTGVGKNIQYF
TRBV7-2 CASSPARDRHTSMDF
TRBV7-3 CASRKRGGGPEETQYF
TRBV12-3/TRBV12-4 CASSLAQGRSDTQYF
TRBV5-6 CASSFFGFGNTEAFF
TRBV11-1 CASSPAATSSPTRHADTQYF
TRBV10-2 CASTNGLAGGDTQYF
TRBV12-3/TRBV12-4 CASSKDRGPWDEQFF
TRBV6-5 CASSYDRGFDEQFF
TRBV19 CASSIRTSGGARWTGELFF
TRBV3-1 CASSRRPPGTNEKLFF